This entry lists 19 T cell receptor beta chains sequenced from one sample in a study of Graves' ophthalmopathy and Graves' hyperthyroidism (dated by TCRdb to 2016 to 2019). Data came from an Illumina HiSeq 2000. For repertoire sequencing, TCR beta CDR3 regions were amplified from RNA transcripts. A first-round RT-PCR used HTBI primers with the Qiagen OneStep RT-PCR kit, followed by a second-round multiplex PCR, size selection and purification. TCRdb applied fastp at Q25 and MiXCR to the public reads, then kept only in-frame beta chains. Rows with a matching CDR3 protein are joined into one entry that keeps the most common DNA and genes. The sample includes approximately 160,000 distinct CDR3 sequences, with 39% observed a single time. Over 7% of the sample goes to the ten largest clones. Sequenced: peripheral blood. These receptors all stem from a man aged 25-45 years with Graves' ophthalmopathy. Donor details come from another sample of the same person, matched by shared clones.

This clonotype appeared many times. This chain joins TRBV11-2 and TRBJ2-2; D could derive from TRBD1 or TRBD2 (7 bases each). Germline V gene sequence: CDR1 SGHAT, CDR2 FQNNGV. This CDR3 comprises 17 residues. V lost 11 bases and J 3 bases, leaving 25 bases between the germline ends. CDR3 nucleotides: TGTGCCGCAGGACAGGTAGCGAGTAGCGGGTACACCGGGGAGCTGTTTTTT. Translating it yields CAAGQVASSGYTGELFF.

The V gene is TRBV11-2, the J gene TRBJ2-7, with 8 nucleotides matching TRBD2. V lost 5 bases to trimming and J lost 2 bases; unmatched junction nucleotides: 11. The germline V gene encodes CDR1 SGHAT and CDR2 FQNNGV. The CDR3 contains 16 residues. The CDR3 DNA sequence: TGTGCCAGCAGCCTCCCCCGGACTAGCAGTACCTACGAGCAGTACTTC. It encodes CASSLPRTSSTYEQYF. Together with reference TRBV11-2 and TRBJ2-7, the CDR3 gives the full variable domain: EAGVAQSPRYKIIEKRQSVAFWCNPISGHATLYWYQQILGQGPKLLIQFQNNGVVDDSQLPKDRFSAERLKGVDSTLKIQPAKLEDSAVYLCASSLPRTSSTYEQYFGPGTRLTVT.

Comment on this clonotype: This CDR3 fails to terminate in the conserved phenylalanine or tryptophan, so it likely reflects a read error. This rearrangement joins TRBV20-1 to TRBJ1-1; perhaps TRBD1 as D (6 bases). The CDR3 is made up of 15 amino acids. V was clipped by 3 bases and J by 0 bases, with 14 bases between them. Germline CDR1 and CDR2: DFQATT and SNEGSKA (reference sequence). The chain's CDR3 is CSARGAALMNTEAFL. CDR3 sequence (DNA): TGCAGTGCTAGGGGGGCAGCTCTCATGAACACTGAAGCTTTCCTT.

The gene calls are TRBV20-1 and TRBJ2-7; no clear D gene. Trimming took 1 base from V and 2 from J, leaving 9 bases between them. This CDR3 spans 13 amino acids. Germline CDR1 DFQATT, CDR2 SNEGSKA (reference sequence). The CDR3 loop is CSARAGRPYEQYF. The CDR3 DNA sequence: TGCAGTGCTAGAGCGGGTAGACCCTACGAGCAGTACTTC.

This clonotype was detected ten times or more. The chain links TRBV11-2 to TRBJ2-5; no clear D. V was clipped by 0 bases and J by 2 bases, with 4 bases between them. The CDR3 is 13 amino acids. CDR1 is SGHAT, CDR2 FQNNGV, per germline. The CDR3: CASSLEPQETQYF. CDR3 nucleotides: TGTGCCAGCAGCTTAGAGCCACAAGAGACCCAGTACTTC.

The chain's CDR3 is CASISAGFQPQHF. The CDR3 DNA reads as TGTGCCAGCATTTCGGCGGGGTTTCAGCCCCAGCATTTT. This chain uses TRBV28 with TRBJ1-5; no clear D gene. V lost 7 bases to trimming and J lost 6 bases, with 13 bases between them. The CDR3 totals 13 residues. Germline CDR1 is MDHEN and CDR2 is SYDVKM.

The chain joins TRBV28 to TRBJ2-5; 9 nucleotides agree with TRBD1. J lost 5 bases, V lost 8 bases, and 12 bases had no gene match. Per the germline V gene, CDR1 is MDHEN and CDR2 is SYDVKM. This CDR3 is 15 amino acids long. CDR3 DNA sequence: TGTGCCAGCTCCGGGACAGGGCTTCTGTCGGAGACCCAGTACTTC. Protein product: CASSGTGLLSETQYF.

This clonotype was detected a few times. The chain carries TRBV12-3 or TRBV12-4 and TRBJ2-5; 10 bases align to TRBD1. Trimming at V came to 4 bases and at J to 5 bases, leaving 4 bases not matched to a gene. The CDR3 has 14 residues. The chain's CDR3 is CASSSRQGAETQYF. CDR3 nucleotides: TGTGCCAGCAGTTCACGACAGGGGGCGGAGACCCAGTACTTC.

At least ten counts were recorded for this clonotype. The rearrangement uses TRBV19 and TRBJ1-1, with unresolved D. This CDR3 comprises 14 residues. Deletions cut 5 bases from V and 1 base from J, with 11 bases between. The germline gives CDR1 LNHDA, CDR2 SQIVND (reference sequence). In DNA, the CDR3 is TGTGCCAGTAGTCCCTCCGGCCAGAACACTGAAGCTTTCTTT. Its protein is CASSPSGQNTEAFF.

The gene calls are TRBV27 and TRBJ1-1; D gene uncertain. CDR3 length: 15 amino acids. The V and J ends lost 1 base and 1 base respectively, with 10 bases between them. CDR1 and CDR2 from the germline V gene are MNHEY and SMNVEV (reference sequence). Here the CDR3 reads CASSLYGYPNTEAFF. The CDR3 bases are TGTGCCAGCAGTTTATACGGGTATCCGAACACTGAAGCTTTCTTT.

This clonotype was found many times. The J gene is TRBJ1-6, the V gene TRBV4-3; D may be TRBD1 (6 bases). V gave up 0 bases and J gave up 7 bases, with 13 bases separating them. The CDR3 length is 16 residues. Germline V lookup: CDR1 LGHNA, CDR2 YSLEER. CDR3 region: CASSQDHRVVNSPLHF. The CDR3 nucleotides are TGCGCCAGCAGCCAAGATCACAGGGTGGTAAATTCACCCCTCCACTTT.

This clonotype has a count of ten or more. V is TRBV11-3 and J is TRBJ2-7; 8 nucleotides line up with TRBD1. CDR3 length: 17 residues. Trimming cost V 2 bases and J 7 bases; bases outside gene matches: 16. The germline V gene encodes CDR1 SGHNT and CDR2 YENEEA. The CDR3 sequence: CASSLFGTGTGLAEQYF. CDR3 in DNA: TGTGCCAGCAGCTTATTTGGGACCGGGACAGGACTTGCAGAGCAGTACTTC.

The rearrangement joins TRBV10-3 to TRBJ2-7; 8 bases match TRBD2. The CDR3 is 18 amino acids. Germline V gene data show CDR1 as ENHRY and CDR2 as SYGVKD. Losses at the gene ends were 0 bases for V and 7 bases for J; bases not matched to a gene: 17. CDR3 DNA: TGTGCCATCAGTGAGTCAGCCCCCCGGGGCGGGAGGTGGTTGGAGCAGTACTTC. This codes for CAISESAPRGGRWLEQYF.

This clonotype was seen only a few times. The chain couples TRBV19 to TRBJ1-1; tentative D call: TRBD1 (6 bases). Germline CDR1 LNHDA, CDR2 SQIVND (reference sequence). The CDR3 length is 14 residues. Trimming removed 5 bases from V and 4 bases from J, with 14 bases in between. CDR3 DNA sequence: TGTGCCAGTAGTGCACAGGGAGGGGTCACTGAAGCTTTCTTT. It translates to CASSAQGGVTEAFF.

In its sample, this clonotype was seen many times. The chain joins TRBV28 to TRBJ2-7; D gene unclear. Trimming took 2 bases from V and 2 from J, leaving 7 bases between them. This CDR3 contains 13 residues. The germline gives CDR1 MDHEN, CDR2 SYDVKM. DNA of the CDR3: TGTGCCAGCAGTTTAATGGGGACCTACGAGCAGTACTTC. It codes for CASSLMGTYEQYF.

Only one count was recorded for this clonotype. The chain is built from TRBV6-5 and TRBJ2-7; 8 bases are a match to TRBD2. The CDR3 runs to 14 residues. Trimming cost V 2 bases and J 6 bases; bases outside gene matches: 6. The germline V gene has CDR1 MNHEY and CDR2 SVGAGI. CDR3 DNA sequence: TGTGCCAGCAGTTACCCAAGCGGGAGCGGCGAGCAGTACTTC. Its translation: CASSYPSGSGEQYF.

This clonotype was seen ten or more times. The chain has TRBV11-2 and TRBJ1-3; D remains ambiguous. The V end was cut by 9 bases, the J end by 0 bases, with 18 bases between. The V gene's germline CDR1 is SGHAT and CDR2 FQNNGV. The CDR3 is made up of 16 amino acids. The CDR3 DNA reads TGTGCCAGTTCCGCCCGCAGCGAGAGCTCTGGAAACACCATATATTTT. Translating it yields CASSARSESSGNTIYF.

The CDR3 loop reads CASSPGGYGYEQYF. CDR3 DNA sequence: TGTGCCAGCAGTCCTGGGGGGTACGGGTACGAGCAGTACTTC. The J gene is TRBJ2-7, the V gene TRBV6-1; maybe TRBD2 (6 bases). The V gene's germline CDR1 is MNHNS and CDR2 SASEGT. The V and J ends lost 5 bases and 4 bases respectively, with 15 bases between them. The CDR3 is 14 amino acids.

This clonotype appeared many times. The chain couples TRBV6-2 or TRBV6-3 to TRBJ1-2; D call uncertain. Germline values: CDR1 MNHEY, CDR2 SVGEGT. V was shortened by 10 bases and J by 4 bases, with 10 bases between the two germline ends. The CDR3 extends over 11 amino acids. CDR3 sequence reads: CATFEAYGYTF. The CDR3 region has the DNA TGTGCCACCTTCGAGGCCTATGGCTACACCTTC.